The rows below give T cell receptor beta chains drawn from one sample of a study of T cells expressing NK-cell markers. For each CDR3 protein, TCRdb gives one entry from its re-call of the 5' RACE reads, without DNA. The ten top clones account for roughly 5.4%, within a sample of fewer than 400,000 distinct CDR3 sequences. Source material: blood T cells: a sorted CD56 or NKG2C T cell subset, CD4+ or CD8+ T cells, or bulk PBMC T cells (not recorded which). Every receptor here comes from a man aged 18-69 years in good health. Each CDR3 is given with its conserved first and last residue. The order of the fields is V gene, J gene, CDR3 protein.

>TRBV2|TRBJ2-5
CASSDPAAQYF
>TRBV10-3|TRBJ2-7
CAISVRGTDSYEQYF
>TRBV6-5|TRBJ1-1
CASSYRGQPGAGTEAFF
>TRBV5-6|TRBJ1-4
CASSLDDARDSRPTPEKLFF
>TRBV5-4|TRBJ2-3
CASSAGASGATQYF
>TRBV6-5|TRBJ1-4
CASSYRSGQGYEKLFF
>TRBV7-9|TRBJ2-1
CASSMRTGYNEQFF
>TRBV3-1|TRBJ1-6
CASSRTRINSPLHF
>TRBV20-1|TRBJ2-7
CSAWVPPTSYEQYF
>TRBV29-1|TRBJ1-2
CSVEDRTTGYTF
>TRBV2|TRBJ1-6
CASRKRGLDNSPLHF
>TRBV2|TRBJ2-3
CASRDVGDTQYF
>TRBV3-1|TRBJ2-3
CASSQGWARTTDTQYF